What follows are 30 T cell receptor beta chains derived from one specimen sequenced in a study of regulatory T cells in long-lasting Graves disease. The authors built TCR beta libraries using iRepertoire HTBI primers and Arm-PCR of CDR3 regions. Via MiXCR, TCRdb re-called the multiplex PCR reads, giving one row per CDR3 protein. The sample yields roughly 360,000 distinct CDR3 sequences, roughly 10% seen once. Time point defined: newly diagnosed GD, antithyroid drugs for less than 3 months. Researchers made the TCR library from RNA that was extracted from PBMCs. These data were also filed under a second study, of T cells in Graves' hyperthyroidism and ophthalmopathy.

Sample: peripheral blood mononuclear cells (PBMCs), taken at new diagnosis, from a patient treated with antithyroid drugs. The receptors come from a woman younger than 30 with Graves disease.

A few counts support this clonotype. CDR3 sequence (DNA): TGCGCCAGCAGCTTACGACAGGGTAGCGACGAGCAGTACTTC. Translated, it gives CASSLRQGSDEQYF. The chain recombines TRBV5-1 with TRBJ2-7; 7 bases are a match to TRBD1. The germline V gene has CDR1 SGHRS and CDR2 YFSETQ. The CDR3 is made up of 14 amino acids. J lost 5 bases, V lost 2 bases, and 7 bases had no gene match.

This clonotype was seen ten or more times. V gene TRBV28 combines with J gene TRBJ2-7, with a weak D call TRBD2 (6 bases). Germline CDR1 reads MDHEN; CDR2 reads SYDVKM. The V gene lost 3 bases and the J gene lost 3 bases, with 9 bases spanning the gap. The CDR3 loop spans 13 amino acids. The CDR3 spells CASSFTSSYEQYF. CDR3 coding DNA: TGTGCCAGCAGTTTTACTAGCAGCTACGAGCAGTACTTC.

J is TRBJ2-2 and V is TRBV4-3; 10 bases fit TRBD2. The length of the CDR3 is 17 residues. Losses at the gene ends were 0 bases for V and 6 bases for J; bases not matched to a gene: 7. Germline V CDR1 and CDR2: LGHNA, YSLEER. The CDR3 reads CASSQDLLAGEAGELFF. CDR3 nucleotides: TGCGCCAGCAGCCAAGATCTTCTAGCGGGAGAGGCCGGGGAGCTGTTTTTT.

This clonotype occurred a few times. This chain joins TRBV7-2 and TRBJ2-1; D unresolved. V was pared by 4 bases and J by 4 bases, with 14 bases between. This CDR3 is built from 15 residues. Germline loops: CDR1 SGHTA, CDR2 FQGNSA. CDR3 nucleotides: TGTGCCAGCAGCTCACGCCCGTCCACTTACAATGAGCAGTTCTTC. It specifies CASSSRPSTYNEQFF.

This sequence joins TRBV9 and TRBJ2-6; TRBD1 matches 9 bases. J lost 1 base, V lost 5 bases, and 13 bases had no gene match. The length of the CDR3 is 19 residues. The germline gives CDR1 SGDLS, CDR2 YYNGEE. The CDR3 nucleotides read TGTGCCAGCAGTTATACCACAGGGGGCTCGCTATCTGGGGCCAACGTCCTGACTTTC. Protein sequence: CASSYTTGGSLSGANVLTF.

The table lists this clonotype with many counts. The chain is built from TRBV7-8 and TRBJ1-6; D perhaps matches TRBD1 (5 bases). Trimming removed 2 bases from V and 6 bases from J, with 14 bases in between. Germline assignment: CDR1 SGHVS and CDR2 FQNEAQ. The length of the CDR3 is 16 residues. The CDR3 DNA follows: TGTGCCAGCAGCTTATTCCGGGTGACAGTTAATTCACCCCTCCACTTT. Encoded protein: CASSLFRVTVNSPLHF.

In its sample, this clonotype was seen many times. The V and J genes are TRBV5-1 and TRBJ2-2; possibly TRBD1 for D (6 bases). This CDR3 contains 14 residues. The germline CDR1 and CDR2 sequences are SGHRS and YFSETQ. Trimming cost V 6 bases and J 5 bases, with 14 bases left between them. CDR3 DNA sequence: TGCGCCAGCAACGGTCAGGGGATAACCGGGGAGCTGTTTTTT. It is translated as CASNGQGITGELFF.

This clonotype was observed many times. This chain uses TRBV25-1 with TRBJ2-3; D remains ambiguous. Between the trimmed V and J ends, which lost 2 bases and 4 bases, there was a span of 7 bases. The CDR3 has 13 residues. From germline, CDR1 is MGHDK and CDR2 SYGVNS. CDR3 nucleotide sequence: TGTGCCAGCAGTGAACCGGCCTCAGATACGCAGTATTTT. Protein sequence: CASSEPASDTQYF. Looking up the rest from reference TRBV25-1 and TRBJ2-3 gives the full variable domain: EADIYQTPRYLVIGTGKKITLECSQTMGHDKMYWYQQDPGMELHLIHYSYGVNSTEKGDLSSESTVSRIRTEHFPLTLESARPSHTSQYLCASSEPASDTQYFGPGTRLTVL.

This clonotype was detected ten times or more. This chain joins TRBV29-1 and TRBJ2-2; D gene ambiguous. The CDR3 runs 11 residues. V gave up 7 bases and J gave up 4 bases, with 7 bases separating them. CDR1 and CDR2 from the germline V gene are SQVTM and ANQGSEA. In DNA, the CDR3 is TGCAGCGCCCATTTCACCGGGGAGCTGTTTTTT. Translation: CSAHFTGELFF.

The table lists this clonotype with many counts. The chain carries TRBV5-4 and TRBJ2-5, with 7 bases fitting TRBD2. The length of the CDR3 is 14 residues. The V gene end was trimmed by 4 bases and the J gene end by 9 bases; junction bases not matched to a gene: 12. The V gene's germline CDR1 is SGHNT and CDR2 YYREEE (reference sequence). The CDR3: CASSNRDYQVAQYF. The CDR3 DNA follows: TGTGCCAGCAGCAACCGGGACTACCAAGTGGCCCAGTACTTC.

At least ten counts were recorded for this clonotype. Here the CDR3 reads CASSIDHRGNEQFF. For the CDR3, the DNA is TGTGCCAGTAGTATAGATCATCGCGGCAATGAGCAGTTCTTC. The chain combines TRBV19 with TRBJ2-1; D is unresolved. With 0 bases removed from V and 6 bases from J, the gap between germline ends came to 9 bases. CDR1 is LNHDA and CDR2 is SQIVND in the germline V gene (reference sequence). The CDR3 runs 14 residues.

This clonotype was seen a few times. The chain has TRBV9 and TRBJ2-1, with D tentatively TRBD1 (6 bases). The germline V and J ends were trimmed by 0 bases and 4 bases, with 11 bases remaining between them. CDR1 is SGDLS and CDR2 is YYNGEE in the germline V gene. The CDR3 runs to 15 residues. CDR3 nucleotides: TGTGCCAGCAGCGTAGATGGGACACCTTACAATGAGCAGTTCTTC. Its translation is CASSVDGTPYNEQFF. The whole variable domain, filled in from reference TRBV9 and TRBJ2-1, reads DSGVTQTPKHLITATGQRVTLRCSPRSGDLSVYWYQQSLDQGLQFLIQYYNGEERAKGNILERFSAQQFPDLHSELNLSSLELGDSALYFCASSVDGTPYNEQFFGPGTRLTVL.

This clonotype appeared many times. The rearrangement uses TRBV20-1 and TRBJ2-7; D gene uncertain. Looked up from germline, CDR1 is DFQATT and CDR2 is SNEGSKA (reference sequence). The CDR3 sequence is 12 residues long. V lost 6 bases and J 7 bases, leaving 16 bases between the germline ends. The CDR3 sequence is CSAKAGVGEQYF. The DNA of the CDR3 is TGCAGTGCCAAAGCCGGTGTGGGAGAGCAGTACTTC.

The table lists this clonotype with a few counts. The genes are TRBV14 and TRBJ1-3; the D is unclear. This CDR3 comprises 13 residues. Germline loops: CDR1 SGHDN, CDR2 FVKESK. Trimming removed 6 bases from V and 4 bases from J, with 10 bases in between. Written as DNA, the CDR3 is TGTGCCAGCAGTTACGGCAAAGGAAACACCATATATTTT. This gives the protein CASSYGKGNTIYF.

V usage is TRBV6-1 and J usage is TRBJ1-1, with D possibly being TRBD1 (5 bases). CDR3 length equals 15 residues. Trimming took 7 bases from V and 4 from J, leaving 19 bases between them. The germline gives CDR1 MNHNS, CDR2 SASEGT. CDR3 sequence (DNA): TGTGCCAGCAACAAGGGGAAAGGGGCGGTCACTGAAGCTTTCTTT. Translating it yields CASNKGKGAVTEAFF.

A remark on this clonotype: No conserved phenylalanine or tryptophan is present at the end of the CDR3, so a read error is the likely explanation. The chain joins TRBV20-1 to TRBJ2-5, with TRBD1 identical over 12 bases. V shed 1 base and J 5 bases; nucleotides not matched to a gene: 11. The germline gives CDR1 DFQATT, CDR2 SNEGSKA (reference sequence). The CDR3 totals 17 residues. The CDR3 DNA follows: TGCAGTGCTAGAGTACCCCGGGGACAGGGGGCGTGGGAGACCCAGTACCTC. Its translation is CSARVPRGQGAWETQYL.

As regards this clonotype: The conserved phenylalanine or tryptophan is not found at the CDR3 terminus, so this likely reflects a read error. The limits of the CDR3 on the DNA are not certain, so only TCRdb's listed CDR3 is given. V gene TRBV13 combines with J gene TRBJ2-2. The CDR3 has 17 amino acids, counting both end residues. Germline V gene data show CDR1 as PRHDT and CDR2 as FYEKMQ (reference sequence). The CDR3 is CASTPNGPTANTGELFL.

With regard to this clonotype: A clone one base away is much larger, so this may be a read error. The chain has TRBV7-3 and TRBJ1-1, with D perhaps matching TRBD1 (6 bases). Germline CDR1 is SGHTA and CDR2 is FQGTGA. The length of the CDR3 is 13 residues. As DNA, the CDR3 is TGTGCCAGCAGCACAATGAGGGACACTGAAGTTTTCTTT. It translates to CASSTMRDTEVFF. Drawing the rest from reference TRBV7-3 and TRBJ1-1, the complete variable domain is GAGVSQTPSNKVTEKGKYVELRCDPISGHTALYWYRQSLGQGPEFLIYFQGTGAADDSGLPNDRFFAVRPEGSVSTLKIQRTERGDSAVYLCASSTMRDTEVFFGQGTRLTVV.

This clonotype has a handful of counts. Just one base apart from a much larger clone, this may be a read error. The CDR3 DNA reads TGTGCCAGCAGTTGGAACAGGGAGGCAGATACGCAGTATTTT. It yields the protein CASSWNREADTQYF. The chain links TRBV12-3 or TRBV12-4 to TRBJ2-3; perhaps D is TRBD1 or TRBD2 (6 bases each). The CDR3 spans 14 residues. V lost 4 bases, J lost 4 bases, and 12 bases lay in between.

In its sample, this clonotype was seen many times. The chain has TRBV12-3 or TRBV12-4 and TRBJ2-1; TRBD2 matches at 8 bases. The CDR3 contains 17 residues. V was pared by 4 bases and J by 7 bases, with 15 bases of the junction left unmatched. The CDR3 reads CASSSPKAGEDFNEQFF. The CDR3 DNA sequence: TGTGCCAGCAGTTCCCCCAAAGCGGGGGAGGACTTTAATGAGCAGTTCTTC.

This clonotype has at least ten counts. The rearrangement uses TRBV7-9 and TRBJ1-1; D not certain. From germline, CDR1 is SEHNR and CDR2 FQNEAQ (reference sequence). V lost 5 bases and J 3 bases, leaving 13 bases between the germline ends. The CDR3 length is 14 residues. The CDR3 here is CASSRSRTDTEAFF. DNA of the CDR3: TGTGCCAGCAGCCGCAGTAGGACCGACACTGAAGCTTTCTTT.

This clonotype was recorded at least ten times. CDR3 sequence: CATRRQGEKLFF. As DNA, the CDR3 is TGTGCCACCCGAAGACAGGGGGAAAAACTGTTTTTT. The chain uses TRBV10-3 and TRBJ1-4, with 8 bases that match TRBD1. J gave up 8 bases and V 10 bases, and 6 bases lay outside the gene matches. The CDR3 sequence is 12 residues long. Germline values: CDR1 ENHRY, CDR2 SYGVKD.

This clonotype has at least ten counts. V and J are TRBV6-2 or TRBV6-3 and TRBJ2-1; D is possibly TRBD1 or TRBD2 (5 bases each). Per the germline V gene, CDR1 is MNHEY and CDR2 is SVGEGT. Trimming removed 6 bases from V and 0 bases from J, with 15 bases in between. The CDR3 runs to 16 residues. Here the CDR3 reads CASRITTGPSYNEQFF. The CDR3 region has the DNA TGTGCCAGCAGAATTACGACGGGACCCTCCTACAATGAGCAGTTCTTC.

This clonotype was seen at least ten times. The chain couples TRBV5-1 to TRBJ2-1, with D possibly matching TRBD2 (7 bases). Germline V gene lookup returns CDR1 SGHRS and CDR2 YFSETQ. The CDR3 is 14 amino acids. V lost 0 bases and J lost 6, with 10 bases in between. Here the CDR3 reads CASSLAAGANEQFF. As DNA, the CDR3 is TGCGCCAGCAGCTTGGCGGCGGGGGCCAATGAGCAGTTCTTC.

This clonotype was recorded many times. This chain connects TRBV7-2 to TRBJ2-7, with TRBD2 identical over 7 bases. Germline CDR1 SGHTA, CDR2 FQGNSA. J lost 4 bases, V lost 3 bases, and 6 bases had no gene match. The CDR3 is 14 residues long. For the CDR3, the DNA is TGTGCCAGCAGCTTGGCTAGCGGAAAATACGAGCAGTACTTC. Translating it yields CASSLASGKYEQYF.

This clonotype has ten or more counts. J is TRBJ2-7 and V is TRBV2; possibly TRBD1 for D (5 bases). From germline, CDR1 is SNHLY and CDR2 FYNNEI. This CDR3 contains 12 residues. V was clipped by 8 bases and J by 2 bases, with 10 bases between them. The CDR3 here is CASGDRTYEQYF. The CDR3 DNA is TGTGCCAGCGGCGACAGAACCTACGAGCAGTACTTC. The full variable domain, its missing parts supplied by reference TRBV2 and TRBJ2-7, is EPEVTQTPSHQVTQMGQEVILRCVPISNHLYFYWYRQILGQKVEFLVSFYNNEISEKSEIFDDQFSVERPDGSNFTLKIRSTKLEDSAMYFCASGDRTYEQYFGPGTRLTVT.

Details on this clonotype: It is likely a read error: a sequence one base away is far more abundant. The V call is TRBV11-2, the J call TRBJ1-1; D possibly corresponds to TRBD1 (6 bases). V gave up 0 bases and J gave up 4 bases, with 6 bases separating them. The CDR3 runs 13 residues. Germline V gives CDR1 SGHAT, CDR2 FQNNGV. CDR3 nucleotides: TGTGCCAGCAGCTTAGAACAGGGCACTGAAGCTTTCTTT. Its translation: CASSLEQGTEAFF.

This clonotype was observed at least ten times. The J gene is TRBJ1-4, the V gene TRBV12-3 or TRBV12-4, with unresolved D. V was pared by 6 bases and J by 8 bases, with 13 bases between. The CDR3 runs to 13 residues. CDR3 sequence: CASSSSLREKLFF. In nucleotides, the CDR3 is TGTGCCAGCAGCTCATCGTTGAGGGAAAAACTGTTTTTT.

There are many counts of this clonotype. The CDR3 sequence is CASSLVGSPHEQYF. The DNA for the CDR3 is TGTGCCAGCAGCTTAGTCGGTTCCCCCCACGAGCAGTACTTC. This rearrangement joins TRBV7-2 to TRBJ2-7; no clear D gene. The CDR3 is 14 residues long. V was trimmed by 1 base and J by 5 bases, leaving 12 bases between them. CDR1 and CDR2 from the germline V gene are SGHTA and FQGNSA.

The rearrangement joins TRBV5-6 to TRBJ2-2, with D tentatively TRBD2 (6 bases). Germline lookup yields CDR1 SGHDT and CDR2 YYEEEE. V lost 1 base and J 5 bases, leaving 12 bases between the germline ends. The CDR3 extends over 15 amino acids. CDR3 residues: CASSLRGTATGELFF. The CDR3 nucleotides are TGTGCCAGCAGCTTGCGCGGGACGGCGACCGGGGAGCTGTTTTTT.